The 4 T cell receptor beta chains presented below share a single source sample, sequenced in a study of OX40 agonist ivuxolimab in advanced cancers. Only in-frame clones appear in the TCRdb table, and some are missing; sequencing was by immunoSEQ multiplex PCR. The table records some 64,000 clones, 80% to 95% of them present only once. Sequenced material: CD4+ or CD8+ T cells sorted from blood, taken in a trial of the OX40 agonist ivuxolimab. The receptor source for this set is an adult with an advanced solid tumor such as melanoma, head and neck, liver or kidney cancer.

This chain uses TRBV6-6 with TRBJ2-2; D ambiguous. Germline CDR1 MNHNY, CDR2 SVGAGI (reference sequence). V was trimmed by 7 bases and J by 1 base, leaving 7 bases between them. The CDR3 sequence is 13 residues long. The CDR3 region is CASTRVNTGELFF. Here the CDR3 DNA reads TGTGCCAGCACTAGGGTGAACACCGGGGAGCTGTTTTTT.

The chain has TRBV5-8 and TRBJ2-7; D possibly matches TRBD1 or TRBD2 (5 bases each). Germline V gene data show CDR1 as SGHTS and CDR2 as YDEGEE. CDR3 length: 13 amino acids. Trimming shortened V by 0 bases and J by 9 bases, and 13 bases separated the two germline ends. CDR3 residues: CASSLGGIGRQYF. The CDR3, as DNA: TGTGCCAGCAGCTTGGGGGGGATCGGGCGGCAGTACTTC.

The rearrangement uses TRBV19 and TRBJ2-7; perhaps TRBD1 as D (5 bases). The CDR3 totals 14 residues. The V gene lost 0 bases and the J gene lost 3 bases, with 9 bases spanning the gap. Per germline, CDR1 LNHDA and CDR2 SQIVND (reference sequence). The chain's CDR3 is CASSIDLDNYEQYF. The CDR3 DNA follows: TGTGCCAGTAGTATAGACCTGGACAACTACGAGCAGTACTTC.

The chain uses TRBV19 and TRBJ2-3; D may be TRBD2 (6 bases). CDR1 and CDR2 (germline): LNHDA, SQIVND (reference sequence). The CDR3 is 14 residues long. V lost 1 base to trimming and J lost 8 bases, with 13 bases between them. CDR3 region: CASSIGPGVGTQYF. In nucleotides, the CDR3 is TGTGCCAGTAGTATAGGACCGGGGGTAGGTACGCAGTATTTT.